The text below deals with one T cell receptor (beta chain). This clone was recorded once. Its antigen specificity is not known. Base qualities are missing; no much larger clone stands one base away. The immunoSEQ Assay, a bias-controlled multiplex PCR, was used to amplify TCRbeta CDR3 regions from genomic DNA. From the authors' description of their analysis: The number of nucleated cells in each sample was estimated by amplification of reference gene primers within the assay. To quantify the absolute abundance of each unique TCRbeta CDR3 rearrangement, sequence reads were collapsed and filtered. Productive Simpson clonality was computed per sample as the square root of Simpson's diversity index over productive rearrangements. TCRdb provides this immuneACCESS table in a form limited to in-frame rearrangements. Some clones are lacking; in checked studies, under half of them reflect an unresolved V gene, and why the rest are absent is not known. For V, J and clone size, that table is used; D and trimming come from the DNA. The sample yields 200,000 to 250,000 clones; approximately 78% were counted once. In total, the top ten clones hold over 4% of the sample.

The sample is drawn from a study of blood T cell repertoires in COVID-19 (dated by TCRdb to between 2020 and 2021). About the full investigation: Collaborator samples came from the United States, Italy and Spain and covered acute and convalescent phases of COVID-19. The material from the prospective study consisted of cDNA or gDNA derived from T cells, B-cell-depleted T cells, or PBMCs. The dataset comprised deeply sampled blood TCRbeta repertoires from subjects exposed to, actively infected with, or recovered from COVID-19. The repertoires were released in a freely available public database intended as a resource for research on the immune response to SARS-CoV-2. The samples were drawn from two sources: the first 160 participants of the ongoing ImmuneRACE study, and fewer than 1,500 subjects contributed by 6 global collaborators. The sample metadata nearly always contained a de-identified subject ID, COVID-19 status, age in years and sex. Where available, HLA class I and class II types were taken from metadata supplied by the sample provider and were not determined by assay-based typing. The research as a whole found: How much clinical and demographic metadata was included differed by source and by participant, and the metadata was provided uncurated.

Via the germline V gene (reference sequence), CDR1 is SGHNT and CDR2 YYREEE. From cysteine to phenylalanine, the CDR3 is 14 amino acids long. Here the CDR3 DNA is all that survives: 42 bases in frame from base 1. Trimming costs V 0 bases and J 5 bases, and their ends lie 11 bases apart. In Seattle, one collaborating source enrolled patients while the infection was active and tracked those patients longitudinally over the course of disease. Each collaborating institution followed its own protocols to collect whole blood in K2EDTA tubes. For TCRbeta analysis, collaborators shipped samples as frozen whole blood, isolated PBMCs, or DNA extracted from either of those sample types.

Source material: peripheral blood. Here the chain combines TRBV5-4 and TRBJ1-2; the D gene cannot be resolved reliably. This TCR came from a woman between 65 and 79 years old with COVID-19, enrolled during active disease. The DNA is TGTGCCAGCAGCTTGGCTCGGGAGATTTATGGCTACACCTTC. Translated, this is CASSLAREIYGYTF.